What follows are 29 T cell receptor beta chains derived from one specimen sequenced in a study of cytomegalovirus exposure and HLA in healthy donors. PCR used 60 Vbeta primers and 13 Jbeta primers. Produced via immunoSEQ multiplex PCR; TCRdb's table is partial and in-frame only. Among 150,000 to 200,000 clones listed, 77% were seen once. The sequenced material came from PBMCs. The source is a middle-aged woman in good health and CMV-seropositive.

The rearrangement joins TRBV5-1 to TRBJ1-4; D is unresolved. Trimming stripped 0 bases from V and 9 bases from J, with 15 bases between. Per germline, CDR1 SGHRS and CDR2 YFSETQ. This CDR3 comprises 15 residues. CDR3 bases: TGCGCCAGCAGCTTGGTCTCAGGTTTTTATCAAAAACTGTTTTTT. It translates to CASSLVSGFYQKLFF.

V is TRBV28 and J is TRBJ2-2; 12 bases are shared with TRBD2. Germline assignment: CDR1 MDHEN and CDR2 SYDVKM. This CDR3 has 16 residues. J gave up 6 bases and V 6 bases, and 8 bases lay outside the gene matches. The CDR3 DNA reads as TGTGCCAGCAGGGGAGCTAGCGGGGGGGAGTCCGGGGAGCTGTTTTTT. It codes for CASRGASGGESGELFF.

This clone is a singleton in its sample. V gene TRBV9 combines with J gene TRBJ1-1, with TRBD1 as a possible D gene (5 bases). V gave up 2 bases and J gave up 0 bases, with 11 bases separating them. The CDR3 is made up of 15 amino acids. The V gene's germline CDR1 is SGDLS and CDR2 YYNGEE. The chain's CDR3 is CASSVGTLMNTEAFF. The DNA of the CDR3 is TGTGCCAGCAGCGTCGGGACTTTGATGAACACTGAAGCTTTCTTT.

The chain recombines TRBV30 with TRBJ1-2, with 10 bases lining up with TRBD1. The germline CDR1 and CDR2 sequences are GTSNPN and SVGIG (reference sequence). CDR3 length: 15 amino acids. J lost 6 bases, V lost 2 bases, and 9 bases had no gene match. This chain's CDR3 is CAWSLYPGQGNGYTF. In DNA, the CDR3 is TGTGCCTGGAGTCTCTACCCGGGACAGGGGAATGGCTACACCTTC.

This rearrangement joins TRBV10-3 to TRBJ2-2, with D perhaps TRBD2 (6 bases). V was shortened by 4 bases and J by 0 bases, with 15 bases between the two germline ends. This CDR3 is built from 17 residues. Germline CDR1 is ENHRY and CDR2 is SYGVKD. The CDR3 DNA sequence: TGTGCCATCAGTGGGGCGGGAAGGGGTTCGAACACCGGGGAGCTGTTTTTT. Translated, it gives CAISGAGRGSNTGELFF.

V usage is TRBV6-5 and J usage is TRBJ1-2, with 9 bases aligning to TRBD1. V was pared by 6 bases and J by 1 base, with 3 bases of the junction left unmatched. CDR1 is MNHEY and CDR2 is SVGAGI in the germline V gene. This CDR3 spans 14 amino acids. CDR3 nucleotide sequence: TGTGCCAGCAGGACGGACAGGGGTAACTATGGCTACACCTTC. Translation gives CASRTDRGNYGYTF.

The V and J genes are TRBV2 and TRBJ2-7; D might be TRBD2 (6 bases). Germline loops: CDR1 SNHLY, CDR2 FYNNEI. V was cut by 5 bases and J by 5 bases, with 19 bases left in between. CDR3 length equals 15 residues. In nucleotides, the CDR3 is TGTGCCAGCAGTCCGCCGAGACTAGAAGTTAACGAGCAGTACTTC. The encoded protein is CASSPPRLEVNEQYF.

This sequence joins TRBV29-1 and TRBJ1-5; weak D call: TRBD1 (5 bases). Deletions cut 8 bases from V and 11 bases from J, with 16 bases between. Germline V CDR1 and CDR2: SQVTM, ANQGSEA. The CDR3 totals 11 residues. Here the CDR3 reads CSTRERGAQHF. For the CDR3, the DNA is TGCAGCACCAGGGAGCGCGGGGCCCAGCATTTT.

The chain employs TRBV7-9 and TRBJ2-1, with D possibly being TRBD2 (6 bases). The CDR3 runs 15 residues. Trimming took off 1 base at V and 3 bases at J, with 10 bases between the two ends. Germline CDR1 and CDR2: SEHNR and FQNEAQ (reference sequence). CDR3 DNA sequence: TGTGCCAGCAGCTTAGGAGCTAGCGACTACAATGAGCAGTTCTTC. It specifies CASSLGASDYNEQFF. Full variable domain (outside the CDR3, taken from reference TRBV7-9 and TRBJ2-1): DTGVSQNPRHKITKRGQNVTFRCDPISEHNRLYWYRQTLGQGPEFLTYFQNEAQLEKSRLLSDRFSAERPKGSFSTLEIQRTEQGDSAMYLCASSLGASDYNEQFFGPGTRLTVL.

The table lists this clone with a count of one. The rearrangement links TRBV29-1 to TRBJ2-3; possible D gene TRBD2, 7 bases. Germline CDR1 is SQVTM and CDR2 is ANQGSEA. The CDR3 loop spans 15 amino acids. The V end lost 6 bases, the J end lost 1 base, and 17 bases lay between the germline ends. This chain's CDR3 is CSVGLGGAGTDTQYF. CDR3 DNA: TGCAGCGTCGGCCTTGGGGGGGCGGGCACAGATACGCAGTATTTT.

The chain carries TRBV18 and TRBJ2-6, with 10 bases identical to TRBD1. CDR3 length: 18 amino acids. The V segment lost 3 bases and the J segment 4 bases; nucleotides outside the gene matches: 9. CDR1 and CDR2 from the germline V gene are KGHSH and LQKENI. The CDR3: CASSPPGQGTSGANVLTF. In DNA, the CDR3 is TGTGCCAGCTCACCCCCGGGACAGGGGACGTCCGGGGCCAACGTCCTGACTTTC.

The chain has TRBV10-3 and TRBJ2-7; 8 bases are a match to TRBD1. Germline-derived CDR1 and CDR2 are ENHRY and SYGVKD. The CDR3 is 15 residues long. V shed 4 bases, J shed 2 bases, and the junction held 7 bases outside the gene matches. CDR3 protein: CAISGFKTGAYEQYF. The DNA of the CDR3 is TGTGCCATCAGTGGCTTTAAGACAGGGGCCTACGAGCAGTACTTC.

The chain carries TRBV9 and TRBJ2-5, with 7 bases that match TRBD1. V dropped 4 bases and J dropped 5; count of bases not matched to a gene: 2. Per the germline V gene, CDR1 is SGDLS and CDR2 is YYNGEE. The CDR3 sequence is 12 residues long. CDR3 coding DNA: TGTGCCAGCAGCCTACAGGGGGAGACCCAGTACTTC. This encodes CASSLQGETQYF.

The count of this clone is one. The rearrangement joins TRBV30 to TRBJ2-1; the match to TRBD2 covers 10 bases. CDR1 and CDR2 (germline): GTSNPN, SVGIG (reference sequence). The J segment lost 2 bases and the V segment lost 2 bases, leaving 6 bases of the junction unmatched. The CDR3 covers 16 residues. The CDR3, as DNA: TGTGCCTGGAGTAGGGATAGCGGGGGGACCTACAATGAGCAGTTCTTC. This sequence encodes CAWSRDSGGTYNEQFF.

The chain combines TRBV6-6 with TRBJ1-1; D might be TRBD1 (5 bases). CDR1 is MNHNY, CDR2 SVGAGI, per germline (reference sequence). CDR3 size: 13 residues. V lost 8 bases and J lost 0, with 10 bases in between. The CDR3 loop reads CASCRGMNTEAFF. DNA of the CDR3: TGTGCCAGCTGTAGGGGCATGAACACTGAAGCTTTCTTT.

The chain employs TRBV19 and TRBJ1-2, with 7 bases matching TRBD1. The CDR3 covers 16 residues. From germline, CDR1 is LNHDA and CDR2 SQIVND (reference sequence). V lost 5 bases and J lost 0; bases outside the gene matches: 9. Here the CDR3 reads CASSPGGQRTNYGYTF. CDR3 DNA sequence: TGTGCCAGTAGTCCCGGGGGACAGCGCACTAACTATGGCTACACCTTC.

The rearrangement joins TRBV5-5 to TRBJ2-7; perhaps TRBD2 as D (6 bases). The CDR3 is 14 amino acids. V was cut by 5 bases and J by 3 bases, with 15 bases left in between. CDR1 and CDR2 from the germline V gene are SGHKS and YYEKEE (reference sequence). CDR3 loop: CASRGDLGRYEQYF. As DNA, the CDR3 is TGTGCCAGCAGGGGGGACTTAGGCCGCTACGAGCAGTACTTC.

The chain combines TRBV28 with TRBJ1-2, with 9 bases fitting TRBD1. CDR1 is MDHEN, CDR2 SYDVKM, per germline. The CDR3 covers 14 residues. Losses at the gene ends were 5 bases for V and 3 bases for J; bases not matched to a gene: 4. The CDR3 coding sequence is TGTGCCAGCAGTCCCGGGACAGGGTACTATGGCTACACCTTC. Amino acids: CASSPGTGYYGYTF.

This clone was detected only a few times. V usage is TRBV6-6 and J usage is TRBJ1-1, with a possible D match to TRBD1 (6 bases). This CDR3 is 13 amino acids long. The germline V gene encodes CDR1 MNHNY and CDR2 SVGAGI (reference sequence). Trimming removed 0 bases from V and 8 bases from J, with 10 bases in between. The CDR3 spells CASSYSPDREAFF. The CDR3 DNA is TGTGCCAGCAGTTACTCCCCCGACAGGGAAGCTTTCTTT.

A note on this clone: At the DNA level, this CDR3 is encoded by other sequences in the same sample as well. The chain uses TRBV5-1 and TRBJ2-7, with D perhaps TRBD2 (5 bases). The length of the CDR3 is 14 residues. Looked up from germline, CDR1 is SGHRS and CDR2 is YFSETQ. With 4 bases removed from V and 2 bases from J, the gap between germline ends came to 13 bases. CDR3 coding DNA: TGCGCCAGCAGCCCTCAACTAGGAACCTACGAGCAGTACTTC. Residues: CASSPQLGTYEQYF.

The V and J genes are TRBV7-2 and TRBJ2-7, with a possible D match to TRBD2 (6 bases). The CDR3 extends over 16 amino acids. V gave up 3 bases and J gave up 5 bases, with 20 bases separating them. CDR1 is SGHTA and CDR2 is FQGNSA in the germline V gene. CDR3: CASSLGGFGGFNEQYF. The CDR3 DNA reads as TGTGCCAGCAGCTTGGGGGGATTTGGAGGGTTCAACGAGCAGTACTTC.

The rearrangement links TRBV7-2 to TRBJ2-1; 8 bases are shared with TRBD1. The CDR3 runs to 15 residues. V shed 6 bases, J shed 1 base, and the junction held 5 bases outside the gene matches. Germline V CDR1 and CDR2: SGHTA, FQGNSA. The CDR3 reads CASRRGQESYNEQFF. The CDR3 DNA reads TGTGCCAGCAGAAGGGGACAGGAGTCCTACAATGAGCAGTTCTTC.

The chain carries TRBV7-2 and TRBJ2-5; TRBD2 aligns across 8 bases. This CDR3 region has 15 residues. With V trimmed by 0 bases and J by 4 bases, 4 bases remained unmatched. Germline V gene sequence: CDR1 SGHTA, CDR2 FQGNSA. The CDR3 DNA follows: TGTGCCAGCAGCTTAGCGTCTAGCGGGCCAGAGACCCAGTACTTC. It is translated as CASSLASSGPETQYF.

The rearrangement joins TRBV10-3 to TRBJ2-7, with 7 nucleotides matching TRBD2. Losses at the gene ends were 0 bases for V and 2 bases for J; bases not matched to a gene: 4. Germline V lookup: CDR1 ENHRY, CDR2 SYGVKD. The CDR3 loop spans 15 amino acids. The CDR3 DNA follows: TGTGCCATCAGTGAGTCTAGCGGGTTCCCCTACGAGCAGTACTTC. Protein product: CAISESSGFPYEQYF.

The J gene is TRBJ2-5, the V gene TRBV7-2; 7 bases are a match to TRBD2. Germline CDR1 is SGHTA and CDR2 is FQGNSA. CDR3 length: 14 residues. The junction had 8 bases not matched to a gene; V was cut back by 5 bases and J by 5 bases. The CDR3 DNA follows: TGTGCCAGCAGCCCTCTGACAGCGGGGGAGACCCAGTACTTC. It yields the protein CASSPLTAGETQYF. Full variable domain (missing parts from reference TRBV7-2 and TRBJ2-5): GAGVSQSPSNKVTEKGKDVELRCDPISGHTALYWYRQSLGQGLEFLIYFQGNSAPDKSGLPSDRFSAERTGGSVSTLTIQRTQQEDSAVYLCASSPLTAGETQYFGPGTRLLVL.

The chain is built from TRBV4-3 and TRBJ2-1; TRBD2 aligns across 14 bases. From germline, CDR1 is LGHNA and CDR2 YSLEER. V shed 4 bases and J 7 bases; nucleotides not matched to a gene: 9. The CDR3 length is 17 residues. The CDR3 loop is CASSRGTSGGLGNEQFF. In DNA, the CDR3 is TGCGCCAGCAGCCGAGGGACTAGCGGGGGCCTTGGGAATGAGCAGTTCTTC.

The chain combines TRBV6-5 with TRBJ1-2; D gene ambiguous. In germline, CDR1 is MNHEY, CDR2 SVGAGI. V lost 5 bases to trimming and J lost 7 bases, with 17 bases between them. This CDR3 contains 14 residues. CDR3 residues: CASSEGLGPIGYTF. The CDR3 region has the DNA TGTGCCAGCAGTGAGGGTCTCGGACCTATTGGCTACACCTTC.

The chain uses TRBV18 and TRBJ2-3; TRBD2 aligns across 15 bases. This CDR3 is 16 amino acids long. V dropped 6 bases and J dropped 5; count of bases not matched to a gene: 6. The germline gives CDR1 KGHSH, CDR2 LQKENI. The CDR3 sequence: CASSAQGLAGGDTQYF. CDR3 nucleotide sequence: TGTGCCAGCTCGGCCCAGGGACTAGCGGGAGGAGATACGCAGTATTTT. The full variable domain, its missing parts supplied by reference TRBV18 and TRBJ2-3, is NAGVMQNPRHLVRRRGQEARLRCSPMKGHSHVYWYRQLPEEGLKFMVYLQKENIIDESGMPKERFSAEFPKEGPSILRIQQVVRGDSAAYFCASSAQGLAGGDTQYFGPGTRLTVL.

J is TRBJ2-3 and V is TRBV2; TRBD1 matches 9 bases. Germline values: CDR1 SNHLY, CDR2 FYNNEI. V was clipped by 6 bases and J by 1 base; unmatched bases: 2. CDR3 length: 14 amino acids. In DNA form, the CDR3 reads TGTGCCAGCAGAAGGGACAGGGGCACAGATACGCAGTATTTT. This sequence encodes CASRRDRGTDTQYF.